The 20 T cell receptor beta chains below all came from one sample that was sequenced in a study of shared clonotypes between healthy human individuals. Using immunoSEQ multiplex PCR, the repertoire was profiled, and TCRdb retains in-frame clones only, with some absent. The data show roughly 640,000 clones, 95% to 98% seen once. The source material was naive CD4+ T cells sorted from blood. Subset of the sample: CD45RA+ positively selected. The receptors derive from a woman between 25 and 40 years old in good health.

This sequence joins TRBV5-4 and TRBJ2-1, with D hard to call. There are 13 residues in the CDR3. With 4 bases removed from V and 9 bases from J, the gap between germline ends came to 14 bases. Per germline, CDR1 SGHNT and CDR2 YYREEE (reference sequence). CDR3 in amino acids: CASSEETKVEQFF. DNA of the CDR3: TGTGCCAGCAGCGAAGAAACTAAGGTTGAGCAGTTCTTC. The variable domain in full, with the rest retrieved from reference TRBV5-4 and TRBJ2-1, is ETGVTQSPTHLIKTRGQQVTLRCSSQSGHNTVSWYQQALGQGPQFIFQYYREEENGRGNFPPRFSGLQFPNYSSELNVNALELDDSALYLCASSEETKVEQFFGPGTRLTVL.

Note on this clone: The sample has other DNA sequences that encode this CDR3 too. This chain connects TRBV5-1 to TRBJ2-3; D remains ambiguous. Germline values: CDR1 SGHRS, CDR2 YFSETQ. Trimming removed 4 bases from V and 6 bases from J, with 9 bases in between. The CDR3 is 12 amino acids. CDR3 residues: CASSLDGDTQYF. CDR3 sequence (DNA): TGCGCCAGCAGCCTGGACGGGGATACGCAGTATTTT. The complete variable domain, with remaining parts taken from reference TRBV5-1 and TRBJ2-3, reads KAGVTQTPRYLIKTRGQQVTLSCSPISGHRSVSWYQQTPGQGLQFLFEYFSETQRNKGNFPGRFSGRQFSNSRSEMNVSTLELGDSALYLCASSLDGDTQYFGPGTRLTVL.

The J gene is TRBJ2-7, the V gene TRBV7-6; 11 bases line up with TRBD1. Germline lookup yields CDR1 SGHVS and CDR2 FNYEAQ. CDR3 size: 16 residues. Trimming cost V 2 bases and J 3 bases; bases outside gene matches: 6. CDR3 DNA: TGTGCCAGCAGCTTAACGACCGGGACAGGGGGCTACGAGCAGTACTTC. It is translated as CASSLTTGTGGYEQYF.

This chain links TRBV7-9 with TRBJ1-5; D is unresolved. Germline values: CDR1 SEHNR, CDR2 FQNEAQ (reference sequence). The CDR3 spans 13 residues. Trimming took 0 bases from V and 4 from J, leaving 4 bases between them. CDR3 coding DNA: TGTGCCAGCAGCTTAGCAGAAAATCAGCCCCAGCATTTT. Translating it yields CASSLAENQPQHF.

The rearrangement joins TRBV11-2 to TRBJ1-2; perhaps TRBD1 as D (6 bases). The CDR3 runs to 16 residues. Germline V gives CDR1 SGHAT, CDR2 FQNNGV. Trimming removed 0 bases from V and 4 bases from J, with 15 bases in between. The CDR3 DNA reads TGTGCCAGCAGCTTAGATCGGGACAAGCGACTCTATGGCTACACCTTC. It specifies CASSLDRDKRLYGYTF.

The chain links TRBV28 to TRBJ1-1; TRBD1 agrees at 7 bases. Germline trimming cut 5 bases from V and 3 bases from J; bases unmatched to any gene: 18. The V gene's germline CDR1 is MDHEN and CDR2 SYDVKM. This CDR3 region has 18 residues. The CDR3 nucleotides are TGTGCCAGCAGTCCTCGGAGGGGGCGGACCGGTCCCCACACTGAAGCTTTCTTT. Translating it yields CASSPRRGRTGPHTEAFF. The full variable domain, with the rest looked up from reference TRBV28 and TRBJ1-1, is DVKVTQSSRYLVKRTGEKVFLECVQDMDHENMFWYRQDPGLGLRLIYFSYDVKMKEKGDIPEGYSVSREKKERFSLILESASTNQTSMYLCASSPRRGRTGPHTEAFFGQGTRLTVV.

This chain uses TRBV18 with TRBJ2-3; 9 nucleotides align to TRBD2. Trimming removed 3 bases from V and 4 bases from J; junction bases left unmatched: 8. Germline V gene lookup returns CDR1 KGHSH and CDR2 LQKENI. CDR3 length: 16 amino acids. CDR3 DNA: TGTGCCAGCTCACCCCGGCGGGAGGGCCGGGCAGATACGCAGTATTTT. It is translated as CASSPRREGRADTQYF.

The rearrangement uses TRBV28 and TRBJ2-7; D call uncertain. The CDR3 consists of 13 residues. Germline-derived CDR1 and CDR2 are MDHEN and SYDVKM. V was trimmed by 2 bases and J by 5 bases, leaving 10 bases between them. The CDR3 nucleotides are TGTGCCAGCAGTTTAGAAATCGGGCACGAGCAGTACTTC. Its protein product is CASSLEIGHEQYF.

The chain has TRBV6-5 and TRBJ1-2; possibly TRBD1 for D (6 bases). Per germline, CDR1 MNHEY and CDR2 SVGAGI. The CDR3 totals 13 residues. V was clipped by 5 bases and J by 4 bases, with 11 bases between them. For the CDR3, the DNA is TGTGCCAGCAGTGGGGGGGGCTCCTATGGCTACACCTTC. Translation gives CASSGGGSYGYTF.

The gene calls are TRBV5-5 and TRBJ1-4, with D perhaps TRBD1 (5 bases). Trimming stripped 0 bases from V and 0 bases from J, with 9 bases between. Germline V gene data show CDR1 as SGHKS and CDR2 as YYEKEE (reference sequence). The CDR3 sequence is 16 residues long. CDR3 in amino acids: CASSLGDGATNEKLFF. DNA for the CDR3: TGTGCCAGCAGCTTGGGGGACGGTGCAACTAATGAAAAACTGTTTTTT.

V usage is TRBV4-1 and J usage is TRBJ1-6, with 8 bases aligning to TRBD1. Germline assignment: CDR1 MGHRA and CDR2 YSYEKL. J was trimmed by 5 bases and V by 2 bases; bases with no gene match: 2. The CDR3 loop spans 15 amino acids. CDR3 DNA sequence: TGCGCCAGCAGCCAAATACAGGGGGATAATTCACCCCTCCACTTT. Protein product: CASSQIQGDNSPLHF.

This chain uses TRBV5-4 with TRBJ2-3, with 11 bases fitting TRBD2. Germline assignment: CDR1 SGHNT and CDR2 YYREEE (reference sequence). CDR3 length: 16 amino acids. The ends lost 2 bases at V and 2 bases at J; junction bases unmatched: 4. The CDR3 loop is CASSLIAGGSTDTQYF. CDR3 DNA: TGTGCCAGCAGCTTAATAGCGGGAGGGTCCACAGATACGCAGTATTTT.

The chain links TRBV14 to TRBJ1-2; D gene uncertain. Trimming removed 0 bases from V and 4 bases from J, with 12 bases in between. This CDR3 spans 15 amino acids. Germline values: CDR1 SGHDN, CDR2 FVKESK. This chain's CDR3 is CASSQDLGQIYGYTF. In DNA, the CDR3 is TGTGCCAGCAGCCAAGATCTTGGCCAGATCTATGGCTACACCTTC.

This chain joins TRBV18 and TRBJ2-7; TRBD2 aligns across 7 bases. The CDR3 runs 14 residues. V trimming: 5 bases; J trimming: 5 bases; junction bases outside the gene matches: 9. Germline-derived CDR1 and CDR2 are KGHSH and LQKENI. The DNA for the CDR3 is TGTGCCAGCTCATCAACGACCGGGGGGAACGAGCAGTACTTC. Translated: CASSSTTGGNEQYF.

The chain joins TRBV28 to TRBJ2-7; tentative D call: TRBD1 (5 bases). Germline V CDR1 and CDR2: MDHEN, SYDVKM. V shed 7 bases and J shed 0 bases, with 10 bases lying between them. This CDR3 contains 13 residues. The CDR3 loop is CASNGHYSYEQYF. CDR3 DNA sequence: TGTGCCAGCAACGGACACTACTCCTACGAGCAGTACTTC.

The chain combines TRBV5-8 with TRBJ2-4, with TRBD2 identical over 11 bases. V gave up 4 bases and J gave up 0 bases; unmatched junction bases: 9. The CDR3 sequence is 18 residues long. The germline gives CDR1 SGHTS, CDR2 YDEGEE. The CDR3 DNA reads TGTGCCAGCAGCCCGGGACTAGCGGAACCAATAGCCAAAAACATTCAGTACTTC. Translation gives CASSPGLAEPIAKNIQYF.

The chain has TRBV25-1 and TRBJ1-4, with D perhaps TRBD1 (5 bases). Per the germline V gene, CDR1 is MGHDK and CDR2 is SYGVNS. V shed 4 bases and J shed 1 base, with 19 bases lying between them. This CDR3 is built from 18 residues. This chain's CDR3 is CASSGGGVFVRTNEKLFF. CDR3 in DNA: TGTGCCAGCAGTGGAGGAGGGGTATTTGTGAGAACTAATGAAAAACTGTTTTTT.

CDR3: CASRGQGSVQPQHF. DNA for the CDR3: TGTGCCAGCAGGGGACAGGGGAGCGTTCAGCCCCAGCATTTT. The chain couples TRBV2 to TRBJ1-5; 10 bases agree with TRBD1. V gave up 6 bases and J gave up 6 bases; unmatched junction bases: 5. CDR3 length: 14 residues. From germline, CDR1 is SNHLY and CDR2 FYNNEI.

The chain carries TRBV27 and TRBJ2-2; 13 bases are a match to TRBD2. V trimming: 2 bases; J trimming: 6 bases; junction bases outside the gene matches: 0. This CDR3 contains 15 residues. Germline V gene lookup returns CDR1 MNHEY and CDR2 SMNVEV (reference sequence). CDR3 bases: TGTGCCAGCAGTTTAGGACTAGCGGGAGCCGGGGAGCTGTTTTTT. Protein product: CASSLGLAGAGELFF.

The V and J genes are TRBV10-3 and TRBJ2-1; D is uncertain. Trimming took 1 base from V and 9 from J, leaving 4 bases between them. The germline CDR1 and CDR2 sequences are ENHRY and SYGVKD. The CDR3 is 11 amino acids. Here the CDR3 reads CAISEYGEQFF. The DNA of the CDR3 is TGTGCCATCAGTGAGTATGGTGAGCAGTTCTTC.